What follows are 2 T cell receptor beta chains derived from one specimen sequenced in a study of technical replicates of blood from a few donors. Measured with immunoSEQ multiplex PCR; TCRdb has only the in-frame clones, and not every one. The sample consists of 65,000 to 80,000 clones, about 93% of them appearing once. The sample taken for sequencing was T cells isolated from PBMCs. Source of these receptors: a human donor in good health.

V usage is TRBV19 and J usage is TRBJ2-5; D unclear. This CDR3 is 13 amino acids long. Germline-derived CDR1 and CDR2 are LNHDA and SQIVND (reference sequence). V was trimmed by 1 base and J by 5 bases, leaving 8 bases between them. In nucleotides, the CDR3 is TGTGCCAGTAGTATAGGGCTAGAGGAGACCCAGTACTTC. This translates into CASSIGLEETQYF.

This rearrangement joins TRBV2 to TRBJ2-1; 12 bases agree with TRBD2. V shed 7 bases, J shed 5 bases, and the junction held 9 bases outside the gene matches. CDR1 and CDR2 from the germline V gene are SNHLY and FYNNEI. This CDR3 is built from 16 residues. CDR3 residues: CASNLGLAGGDNEQFF. The CDR3 DNA reads TGTGCCAGCAACCTCGGCCTAGCGGGAGGGGACAATGAGCAGTTCTTC.